Included here is one T cell receptor beta chain sequence, with context. The data belong to a study of blood T cell repertoires in COVID-19. Study overall: The study drew acute and convalescent COVID-19 samples from the United States, Italy and Spain.

In the source study's methods: Reference gene primer amplification in the assay estimated nucleated cell counts. Data came from immunoSEQ multiplex PCR; TCRdb stores just in-frame clones and leaves some out. Clone size and the V and J calls come from that table; the DNA yielded D and trimming. In the table there are more than 150,000 clones, 75% to 80% of which are singletons. Germline assignment: CDR1 KGHSH and CDR2 LQKENI. V dropped 2 bases and J dropped 4; count of bases not matched to a gene: 4. The CDR3 is made up of 16 amino acids. The sequenced material came from peripheral blood. The chain is built from TRBV18 and TRBJ2-1; TRBD2 matches 11 bases. The sequence derives from a woman in her sixties or seventies with acute or convalescent COVID-19. CDR3 DNA: TGTGCCAGCTCACCAACGGGACTAGCGGATTACAATGAGCAGTTCTTC. Translating gives CASSPTGLADYNEQFF. Based on the CDR3 plus reference TRBV18 and TRBJ2-1, the full variable domain is NAGVMQNPRHLVRRRGQEARLRCSPMKGHSHVYWYRQLPEEGLKFMVYLQKENIIDESGMPKERFSAEFPKEGPSILRIQQVVRGDSAAYFCASSPTGLADYNEQFFGPGTRLTVL.